The 27 T cell receptor beta chains reported below all come from one sample, sequenced in a study of blood T cell repertoires in COVID-19. Measured with immunoSEQ multiplex PCR; TCRdb has only the in-frame clones, and not every one. The data contain 85,000 to 100,000 clones, roughly 84% of them singletons. Sequenced input: peripheral blood. The receptors here all came from a woman aged 60-70 years with acute or convalescent COVID-19.

The rearrangement uses TRBV10-3 and TRBJ1-6; 7 nucleotides align to TRBD1. The V and J ends lost 0 bases and 7 bases, in that order; junction bases with no gene match: 3. The CDR3 length is 15 residues. Germline CDR1 is ENHRY and CDR2 is SYGVKD. The CDR3 DNA follows: TGTGCCATCAGTGAGTCGAGGGACAGCAATTCACCCCTCCACTTT. Its protein product is CAISESRDSNSPLHF.

The gene calls are TRBV7-3 and TRBJ1-2, with D maybe TRBD1 (6 bases). Trimming took off 6 bases at V and 1 base at J, with 15 bases between the two ends. The CDR3 runs 15 residues. Germline loops: CDR1 SGHTA, CDR2 FQGTGA. The CDR3 protein is CASSPAGDHNYGYTF. The CDR3 DNA reads TGTGCCAGCAGTCCCGCAGGGGACCATAACTATGGCTACACCTTC.

The sample holds one count of this clone. The rearrangement links TRBV21-1 to TRBJ2-3; TRBD2 is the table's D call and was not checked against the DNA. TRBV21-1 is classified as a pseudogene. The CDR3 is 19 residues long. The CDR3 protein is CASSKLFSPPREITDTQYF. The CDR3 DNA reads TGTGCCAGCAGCAAACTATTTTCCCCCCCCCGGGAGATCACAGATACGCAGTATTTT.

This clone came up once. This sequence joins TRBV18 and TRBJ1-3; tentative D call: TRBD1 (5 bases). The CDR3 has 16 residues. The V gene lost 6 bases and the J gene lost 2 bases, with 17 bases spanning the gap. Germline V gene data show CDR1 as KGHSH and CDR2 as LQKENI. In DNA form, the CDR3 reads TGTGCCAGCTCCCTTTCCTTCAGGGTAACTGGAAACACCATATATTTT. Amino acid sequence: CASSLSFRVTGNTIYF.

The rearrangement links TRBV5-1 to TRBJ2-4, with TRBD2 as a possible D gene (6 bases). The CDR3 is 15 amino acids. Germline CDR1 reads SGHRS; CDR2 reads YFSETQ. Between the trimmed V and J ends, which lost 4 bases and 2 bases, there was a span of 13 bases. As DNA, the CDR3 is TGCGCCAGCAGCGCTAGTAGCGGATCCAAAAACATTCAGTACTTC. This codes for CASSASSGSKNIQYF.

The chain carries TRBV10-3 and TRBJ2-4; no clear D. Germline V CDR1 and CDR2: ENHRY, SYGVKD. The CDR3 is made up of 12 amino acids. Deletions cut 5 bases from V and 8 bases from J, with 10 bases between. As DNA, the CDR3 is TGTGCCATCAGTAAGGCTGCGGACATTCAGTACTTC. Translated: CAISKAADIQYF.

The genes are TRBV19 and TRBJ1-2, with 8 bases that match TRBD1. Germline trimming cut 6 bases from V and 7 bases from J; bases unmatched to any gene: 10. The germline V gene has CDR1 LNHDA and CDR2 SQIVND (reference sequence). This CDR3 spans 14 amino acids. CDR3 DNA: TGTGCCAGTAGCCTAGACAGGGGAGGGTCTGGCTACACCTTC. Translating it yields CASSLDRGGSGYTF. The whole variable domain, remainder taken from reference TRBV19 and TRBJ1-2, is DGGITQSPKYLFRKEGQNVTLSCEQNLNHDAMYWYRQDPGQGLRLIYYSQIVNDFQKGDIAEGYSVSREKKESFPLTVTSAQKNPTAFYLCASSLDRGGSGYTFGSGTRLTVV.

In its sample, this clone was seen once. V gene TRBV6-1 combines with J gene TRBJ1-6, with a possible D match to TRBD1 (6 bases). Germline CDR1 MNHNS, CDR2 SASEGT. V was cut by 3 bases and J by 6 bases, with 15 bases left in between. There are 16 residues in the CDR3. In DNA, the CDR3 is TGTGCCAGCAGTGACCCGGGGCAGGGGAGTAATTCACCCCTCCACTTT. It yields the protein CASSDPGQGSNSPLHF.

This clone came up once. The chain has TRBV4-1 and TRBJ1-6; TRBD1 matches 9 bases. Per germline, CDR1 MGHRA and CDR2 YSYEKL. V shed 3 bases and J 10 bases; nucleotides not matched to a gene: 10. This CDR3 spans 16 amino acids. The DNA for the CDR3 is TGCGCCAGCAGCCACCCCACCGGGACAGGGCGATCACCCCTCCACTTT. It codes for CASSHPTGTGRSPLHF.

This rearrangement joins TRBV19 to TRBJ2-1; D is undetermined. CDR3 length equals 13 residues. The germline gives CDR1 LNHDA, CDR2 SQIVND (reference sequence). V was pared by 1 base and J by 9 bases, with 10 bases between. This chain's CDR3 is CASSIARRSEQFF. The CDR3 DNA follows: TGTGCCAGTAGTATAGCCAGGCGATCTGAGCAGTTCTTC.

This clone was observed many times. The chain recombines TRBV19 with TRBJ2-7, with TRBD1 as a possible D gene (5 bases). The CDR3 consists of 15 residues. The V gene's germline CDR1 is LNHDA and CDR2 SQIVND (reference sequence). The V gene lost 5 bases and the J gene lost 3 bases, with 17 bases spanning the gap. As DNA, the CDR3 is TGTGCCAGTAGTGCTCGGGCAGGGTCGGTCTACGAGCAGTACTTC. Protein: CASSARAGSVYEQYF.

CDR3 region: CASSPRDSYFYGYTF. Here the CDR3 DNA reads TGTGCCAGCAGCCCAAGGGACAGTTACTTCTATGGCTACACCTTC. This chain joins TRBV7-9 and TRBJ1-2, with 7 nucleotides matching TRBD1. J gave up 4 bases and V 5 bases, and 10 bases lay outside the gene matches. Germline CDR1 SEHNR, CDR2 FQNEAQ (reference sequence). CDR3 length: 15 residues.

The CDR3 nucleotides read TGTGCCAGTAGTATAAGTTTGATGCGATCTAACTATGGCTACACCTTC. Protein: CASSISLMRSNYGYTF. The chain carries TRBV19 and TRBJ1-2, with D uncertain. Germline V CDR1 and CDR2: LNHDA, SQIVND (reference sequence). This CDR3 spans 16 amino acids. V lost 2 bases to trimming and J lost 0 bases, with 13 bases between them.

The rearrangement uses TRBV2 and TRBJ1-2; D is ambiguous. CDR3 length: 12 residues. From germline, CDR1 is SNHLY and CDR2 FYNNEI. The germline V and J ends were trimmed by 2 bases and 5 bases, with 6 bases remaining between them. The chain's CDR3 is CASSENQYGYTF. The CDR3 DNA is TGTGCCAGCAGTGAAAATCAGTATGGCTACACCTTC.

The chain uses TRBV28 and TRBJ2-1; 7 bases line up with TRBD1. The V gene end was trimmed by 5 bases and the J gene end by 15 bases; junction bases not matched to a gene: 13. The V gene's germline CDR1 is MDHEN and CDR2 SYDVKM. CDR3 length equals 13 residues. CDR3 coding DNA: TGTGCCAGCAGTCCCCCATTGACAGGGACAGCGTTCTTC. This gives the protein CASSPPLTGTAFF.

V gene TRBV19 combines with J gene TRBJ2-2, with TRBD1 as a possible D gene (6 bases). The V and J ends lost 1 base and 2 bases respectively, with 8 bases between them. Germline V CDR1 and CDR2: LNHDA, SQIVND (reference sequence). The CDR3 consists of 15 residues. CDR3 sequence (DNA): TGTGCCAGTAGTATAGCAGGGGCCAACACCGGGGAGCTGTTTTTT. Residues: CASSIAGANTGELFF.

This sequence joins TRBV18 and TRBJ2-5; no reliable D call. Trimming stripped 0 bases from V and 5 bases from J, with 4 bases between. CDR3 size: 12 residues. CDR1 is KGHSH and CDR2 is LQKENI in the germline V gene. The CDR3, as DNA: TGTGCCAGCTCACCACCAGCGGAGACCCAGTACTTC. Its translation is CASSPPAETQYF. The full variable domain, rest sourced from reference TRBV18 and TRBJ2-5, is NAGVMQNPRHLVRRRGQEARLRCSPMKGHSHVYWYRQLPEEGLKFMVYLQKENIIDESGMPKERFSAEFPKEGPSILRIQQVVRGDSAAYFCASSPPAETQYFGPGTRLLVL.

This clone was observed a single time. The J gene is TRBJ1-1, the V gene TRBV11-2; TRBD1 matches at 10 bases. Per the germline V gene, CDR1 is SGHAT and CDR2 is FQNNGV. Unmatched junction bases numbered 1, after V lost 4 bases and J lost 5 bases. The CDR3 consists of 13 residues. The CDR3 here is CASSSDRGTEAFF. In DNA form, the CDR3 reads TGTGCCAGCAGCTCGGACAGGGGGACTGAAGCTTTCTTT.

J is TRBJ2-4 and V is TRBV7-2; TRBD2 agrees at 8 bases. After removal of 4 bases from V and 9 bases from J, the junction contained 17 bases not matched to a gene. This CDR3 region has 17 residues. Germline V gene data show CDR1 as SGHTA and CDR2 as FQGNSA. The CDR3 nucleotides are TGTGCCAGCAGCTCAGCCCTCAGCGGGGGCGCGGCGAGCATTCAGTACTTC. The encoded protein is CASSSALSGGAASIQYF.

CDR3 residues: CARCEDRGNNQPQHF. CDR3 DNA: TGTGCCCGATGCGAGGACAGGGGCAACAATCAGCCCCAGCATTTT. The chain couples TRBV24-1 to TRBJ1-5, with TRBD1 matching over 9 bases. The CDR3 consists of 15 residues. The trim removed 12 bases at V and 3 bases at J, leaving 11 bases unmatched. Germline lookup yields CDR1 KGHDR and CDR2 SFDVKD.

The J gene is TRBJ1-2, the V gene TRBV5-4, with a weak D call TRBD1 (5 bases). CDR1 SGHNT and CDR2 YYREEE come from the germline V gene (reference sequence). V lost 0 bases and J 2 bases, leaving 8 bases between the germline ends. The CDR3 has 14 amino acids. CDR3 protein: CASSLVQGNYGYTF. The CDR3, as DNA: TGTGCCAGCAGCTTGGTTCAGGGAAACTATGGCTACACCTTC. Filled out from reference TRBV5-4 and TRBJ1-2, the complete variable domain reads ETGVTQSPTHLIKTRGQQVTLRCSSQSGHNTVSWYQQALGQGPQFIFQYYREEENGRGNFPPRFSGLQFPNYSSELNVNALELDDSALYLCASSLVQGNYGYTFGSGTRLTVV.

The V gene is TRBV4-3, the J gene TRBJ2-7; 7 bases match TRBD1. Germline V gives CDR1 LGHNA, CDR2 YSLEER. This CDR3 comprises 15 residues. V was pared by 3 bases and J by 4 bases, with 9 bases of the junction left unmatched. In DNA form, the CDR3 reads TGCGCCAGCAGCCAGCAACAGGGGAGAGGGTACGAGCAGTACTTC. Translation: CASSQQQGRGYEQYF.

V usage is TRBV6-5 and J usage is TRBJ1-6; D ambiguous. Germline V lookup: CDR1 MNHEY, CDR2 SVGAGI. The CDR3 is 14 amino acids. The V gene lost 2 bases and the J gene lost 5 bases, with 7 bases spanning the gap. CDR3 DNA: TGTGCCAGCAGTTACGGCAGAAATAATTCACCCCTCCACTTT. The encoded protein is CASSYGRNNSPLHF.

There are a few counts of this clone. In DNA form, the CDR3 reads TGCAGTGCTTCGCGGGGCTACGAGCAGTACTTC. Protein: CSASRGYEQYF. This sequence joins TRBV20-1 and TRBJ2-7; possible D gene TRBD2, 6 bases. Trimming pared 5 bases from V and 3 bases from J, leaving 8 bases between. The CDR3 contains 11 residues. Germline V CDR1 and CDR2: DFQATT, SNEGSKA (reference sequence).

As to this clone: This CDR3 is also generated by other DNA sequences in the sample. J is TRBJ2-6 and V is TRBV19; 7 positions match TRBD2. Trimming took 3 bases from V and 4 from J; bases not matched to a gene: 3. Germline lookup yields CDR1 LNHDA and CDR2 SQIVND (reference sequence). CDR3 length equals 15 residues. The CDR3 nucleotides are TGTGCCAGTAGTATGGGGAGGGCCGGGGCCAACGTCCTGACTTTC. Its protein product is CASSMGRAGANVLTF.

The rearrangement joins TRBV19 to TRBJ1-5, with TRBD1 identical over 7 bases. V shed 2 bases and J 7 bases; nucleotides not matched to a gene: 5. CDR1 and CDR2 (germline): LNHDA, SQIVND (reference sequence). The CDR3 is made up of 14 amino acids. DNA for the CDR3: TGTGCCAGTAGTATAAGGCAGGGGGTACAGCCCCAGCATTTT. It is translated as CASSIRQGVQPQHF.

The chain recombines TRBV2 with TRBJ1-2; D is unresolved. The V end lost 6 bases, the J end lost 4 bases, and 12 bases lay between the germline ends. The germline V gene encodes CDR1 SNHLY and CDR2 FYNNEI. This CDR3 spans 13 amino acids. CDR3 bases: TGTGCCAGCAGCCCCAGTGGGCTCTATGGCTACACCTTC. Its translation: CASSPSGLYGYTF.